Below are 3 T cell receptor beta chains sequenced from a single sample in a study of blood T cell repertoires in COVID-19 (dated by TCRdb to 2018 to 2021). The library was built by means of the immunoSEQ multiplex PCR assay. TCRdb limited this immuneACCESS table to in-frame rearrangements with V and J called. A share of clones is missing; checked studies link under half to unresolved V genes, and the rest is unexplained. The sample includes some 280,000 clones, with 89% observed a single time. The ten largest clonotypes hold 0.94% of the sample. Source material: peripheral blood. These receptors were taken from a woman aged 40 to 50 who had recovered from COVID-19.

V is TRBV7-2 and J is TRBJ1-2; D is unresolved. V was trimmed by 5 bases and J by 6 bases, leaving 16 bases between them. There are 14 residues in the CDR3. Germline V gives CDR1 SGHTA, CDR2 FQGNSA. The DNA of the CDR3 is TGTGCCAGCAGCACCAGCGCCGGTTCTGATGGCTACACCTTC. Protein: CASSTSAGSDGYTF.

The V call is TRBV3-1 (or the pseudogene TRBV3-2), the J call TRBJ1-1; maybe TRBD1 (6 bases). Germline loops: CDR1 LGHDT, CDR2 YNNKEL (reference sequence). The CDR3 consists of 14 residues. Trimming shortened V by 0 bases and J by 11 bases, and 16 bases separated the two germline ends. The CDR3 nucleotides read TGTGCCAGCAGCCAAGATCCACCACAGGGTGGGGCTTTCTTT. Translating gives CASSQDPPQGGAFF.

The V and J genes are TRBV6-5 and TRBJ2-7, with 12 bases matching TRBD2. The CDR3 consists of 14 residues. The V segment lost 5 bases and the J segment 9 bases; nucleotides outside the gene matches: 8. CDR1 MNHEY and CDR2 SVGAGI come from the germline V gene. The CDR3 DNA sequence: TGTGCCAGCAGTCCCGAAGGACTAGCGGGGTCGCAGTACTTC. Amino acids: CASSPEGLAGSQYF.